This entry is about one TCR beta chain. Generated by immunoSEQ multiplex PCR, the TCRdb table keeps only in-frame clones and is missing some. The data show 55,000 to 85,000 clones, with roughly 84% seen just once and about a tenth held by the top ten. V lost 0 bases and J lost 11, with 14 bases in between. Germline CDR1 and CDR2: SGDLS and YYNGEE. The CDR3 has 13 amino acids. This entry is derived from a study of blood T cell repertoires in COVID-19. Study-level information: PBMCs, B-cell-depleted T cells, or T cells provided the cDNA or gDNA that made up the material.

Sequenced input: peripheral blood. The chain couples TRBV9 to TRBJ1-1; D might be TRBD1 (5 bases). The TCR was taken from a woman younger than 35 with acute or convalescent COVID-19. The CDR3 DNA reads TGTGCCAGCAGCGTAGTTGGCAGGGTTGTTGCTTTCTTT. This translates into CASSVVGRVVAFF.